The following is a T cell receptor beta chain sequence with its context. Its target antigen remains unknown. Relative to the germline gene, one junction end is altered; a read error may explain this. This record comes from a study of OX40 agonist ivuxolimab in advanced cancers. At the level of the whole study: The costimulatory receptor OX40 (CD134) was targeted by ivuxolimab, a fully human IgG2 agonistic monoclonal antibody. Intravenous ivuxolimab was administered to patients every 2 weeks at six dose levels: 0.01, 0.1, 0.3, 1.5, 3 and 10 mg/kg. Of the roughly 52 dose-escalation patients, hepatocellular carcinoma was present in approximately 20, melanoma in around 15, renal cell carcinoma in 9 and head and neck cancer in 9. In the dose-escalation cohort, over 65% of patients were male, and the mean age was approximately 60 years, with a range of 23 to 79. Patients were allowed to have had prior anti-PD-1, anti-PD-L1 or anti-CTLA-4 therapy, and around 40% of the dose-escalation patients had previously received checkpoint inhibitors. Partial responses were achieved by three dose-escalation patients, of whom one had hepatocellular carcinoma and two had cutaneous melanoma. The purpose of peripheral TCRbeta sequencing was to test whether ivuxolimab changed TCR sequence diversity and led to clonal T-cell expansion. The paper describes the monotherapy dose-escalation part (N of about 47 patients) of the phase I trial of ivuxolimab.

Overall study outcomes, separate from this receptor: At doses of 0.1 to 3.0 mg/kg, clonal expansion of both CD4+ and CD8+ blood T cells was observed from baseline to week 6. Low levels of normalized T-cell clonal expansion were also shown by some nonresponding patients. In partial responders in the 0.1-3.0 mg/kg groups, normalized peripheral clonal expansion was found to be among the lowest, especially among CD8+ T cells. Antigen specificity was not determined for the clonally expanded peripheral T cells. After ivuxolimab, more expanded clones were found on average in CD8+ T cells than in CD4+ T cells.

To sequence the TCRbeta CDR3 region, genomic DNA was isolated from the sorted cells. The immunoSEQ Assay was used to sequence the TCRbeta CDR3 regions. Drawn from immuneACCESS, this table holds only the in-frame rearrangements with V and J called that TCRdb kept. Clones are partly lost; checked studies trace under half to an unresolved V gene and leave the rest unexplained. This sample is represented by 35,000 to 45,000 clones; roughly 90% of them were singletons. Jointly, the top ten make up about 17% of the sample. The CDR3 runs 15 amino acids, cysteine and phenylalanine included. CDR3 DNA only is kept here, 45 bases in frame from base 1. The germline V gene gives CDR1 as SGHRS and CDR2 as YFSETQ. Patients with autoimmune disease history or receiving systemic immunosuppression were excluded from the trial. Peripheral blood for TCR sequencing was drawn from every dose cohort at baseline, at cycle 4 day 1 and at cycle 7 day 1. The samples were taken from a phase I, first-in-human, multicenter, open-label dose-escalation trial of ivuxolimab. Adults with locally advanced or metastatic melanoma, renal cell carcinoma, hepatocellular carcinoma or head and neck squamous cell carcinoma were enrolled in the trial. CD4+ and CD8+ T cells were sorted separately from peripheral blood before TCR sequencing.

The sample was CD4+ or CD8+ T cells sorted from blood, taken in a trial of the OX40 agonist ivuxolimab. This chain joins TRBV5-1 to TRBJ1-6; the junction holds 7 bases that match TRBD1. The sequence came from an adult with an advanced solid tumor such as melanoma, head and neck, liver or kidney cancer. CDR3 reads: CASSLAGTANSPLHF. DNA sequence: TGTGCCAGCAGCTTGGCCGGGACAGCTAATTCACCCCTCCACTTT.